The T cell receptor (beta chain) described here comes from a study of T cell responses to AZD1222 COVID-19 vaccine. Data came from immunoSEQ multiplex PCR; TCRdb stores just in-frame clones and leaves some out. The sample includes more than 85,000 clones, approximately 90% of them seen just once. The germline V gene has CDR1 SQVTM and CDR2 ANQGSEA. V was cut by 4 bases and J by 4 bases, with 7 bases left in between. This CDR3 contains 11 residues. The TCR was taken from an adult in good health. The sample here was peripheral blood, taken on day 0 of AZD1222 vaccination. V and J are TRBV29-1 and TRBJ2-5; no clear D gene. The CDR3 DNA sequence: TGCAGCGTTGGCGTTGGAGAGACCCAGTACTTC. Its translation is CSVGVGETQYF. Together with reference TRBV29-1 and TRBJ2-5, the CDR3 gives the full variable domain: SAVISQKPSRDICQRGTSLTIQCQVDSQVTMMFWYRQQPGQSLTLIATANQGSEATYESGFVIDKFPISRPNLTFSTLTVSNMSPEDSSIYLCSVGVGETQYFGPGTRLLVL.